The source of this T cell receptor beta chain is a study of response to subunit inactivated influenza vaccine. Each CDR3 protein is one row after TCRdb ran MiXCR on the RT-PCR reads. This sample has hundreds of thousands of distinct CDR3 sequences, with 15% to 19% found just once. This clonotype was found a few times. Its antigen is undetermined. Study observations and caveats: After each seasonal influenza vaccination, few new T cells are recruited, the authors suggested.

V was pared by 2 bases and J by 2 bases, with 6 bases of the junction left unmatched. This CDR3 has 16 amino acids. CDR1 WSHSY and CDR2 SAAADI come from the germline V gene. This sequence was found in a man aged 50-60 years who received an inactivated influenza vaccine. The specimen was PBMCs from blood, collected roughly 13 days after vaccination. The chain is built from TRBV10-2 and TRBJ2-3, with 8 bases aligning to TRBD1. The CDR3 nucleotides are TGCGCCAGCAGTGAGCCGAAGGACAGGGCCACAGATACGCAGTATTTT. Its translation is CASSEPKDRATDTQYF.